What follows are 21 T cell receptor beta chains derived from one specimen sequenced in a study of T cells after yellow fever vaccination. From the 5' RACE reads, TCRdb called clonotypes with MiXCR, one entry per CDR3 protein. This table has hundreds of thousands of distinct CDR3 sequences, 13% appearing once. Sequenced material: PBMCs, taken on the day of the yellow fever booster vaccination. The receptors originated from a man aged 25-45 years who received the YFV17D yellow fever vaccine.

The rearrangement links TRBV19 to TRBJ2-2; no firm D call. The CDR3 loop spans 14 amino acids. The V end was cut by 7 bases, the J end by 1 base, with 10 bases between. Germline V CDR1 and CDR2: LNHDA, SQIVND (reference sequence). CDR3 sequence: CASMGQMNTGELFF. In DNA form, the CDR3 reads TGTGCCAGTATGGGCCAGATGAACACCGGGGAGCTGTTTTTT.

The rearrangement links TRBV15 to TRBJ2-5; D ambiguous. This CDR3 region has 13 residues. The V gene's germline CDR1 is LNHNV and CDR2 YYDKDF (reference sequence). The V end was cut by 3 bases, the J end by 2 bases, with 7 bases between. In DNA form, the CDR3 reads TGTGCCACCAGCAGGGAAGGACAAGAGACCCAGTACTTC. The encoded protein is CATSREGQETQYF. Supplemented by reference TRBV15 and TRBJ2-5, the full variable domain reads DAMVIQNPRYQVTQFGKPVTLSCSQTLNHNVMYWYQQKSSQAPKLLFHYYDKDFNNEADTPDNFQSRRPNTSFCFLDIRSPGLGDTAMYLCATSREGQETQYFGPGTRLLVL.

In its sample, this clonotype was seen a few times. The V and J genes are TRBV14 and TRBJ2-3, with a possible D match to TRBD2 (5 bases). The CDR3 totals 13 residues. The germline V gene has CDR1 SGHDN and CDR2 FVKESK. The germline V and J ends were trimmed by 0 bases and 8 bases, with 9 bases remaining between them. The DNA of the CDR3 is TGTGCCAGCAGCCAAGAGATCGAGGGTACGCAGTATTTT. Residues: CASSQEIEGTQYF. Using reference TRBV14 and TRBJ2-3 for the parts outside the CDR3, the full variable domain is EAGVTQFPSHSVIEKGQTVTLRCDPISGHDNLYWYRRVMGKEIKFLLHFVKESKQDESGMPNNRFLAERTGGTYSTLKVQPAELEDSGVYFCASSQEIEGTQYFGPGTRLTVL.

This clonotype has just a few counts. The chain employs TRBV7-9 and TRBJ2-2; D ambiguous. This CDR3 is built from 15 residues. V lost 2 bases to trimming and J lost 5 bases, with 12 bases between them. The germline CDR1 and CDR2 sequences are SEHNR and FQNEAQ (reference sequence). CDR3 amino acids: CASSLKGFGTGELFF. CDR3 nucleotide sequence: TGTGCCAGCAGCTTAAAGGGTTTCGGGACCGGGGAGCTGTTTTTT.

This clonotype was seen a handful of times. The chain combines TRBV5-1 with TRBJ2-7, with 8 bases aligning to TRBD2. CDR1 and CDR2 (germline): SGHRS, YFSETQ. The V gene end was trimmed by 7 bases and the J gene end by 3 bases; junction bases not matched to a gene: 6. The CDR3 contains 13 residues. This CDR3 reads CASSGLADYEQYF. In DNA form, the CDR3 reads TGCGCCAGCTCCGGACTAGCTGACTACGAGCAGTACTTC.

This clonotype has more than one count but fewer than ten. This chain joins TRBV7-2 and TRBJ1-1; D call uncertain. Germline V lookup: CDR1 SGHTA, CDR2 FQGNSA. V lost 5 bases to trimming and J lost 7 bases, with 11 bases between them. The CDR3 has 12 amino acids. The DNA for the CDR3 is TGTGCCAGCAGCCCCGTACGGGGTGAAGCTTTCTTT. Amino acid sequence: CASSPVRGEAFF.

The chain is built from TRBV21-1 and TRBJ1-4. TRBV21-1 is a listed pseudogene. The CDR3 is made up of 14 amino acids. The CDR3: CASTPDLADEKLFF. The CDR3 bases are TGTGCCAGCACCCCAGATTTAGCTGATGAAAAACTGTTTTTT.

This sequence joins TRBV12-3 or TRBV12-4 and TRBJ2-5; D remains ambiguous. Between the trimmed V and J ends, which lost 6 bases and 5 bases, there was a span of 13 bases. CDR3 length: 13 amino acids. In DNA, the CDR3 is TGTGCCAGCAGCCCAGGAATTCGGGAGACCCAGTACTTC. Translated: CASSPGIRETQYF.

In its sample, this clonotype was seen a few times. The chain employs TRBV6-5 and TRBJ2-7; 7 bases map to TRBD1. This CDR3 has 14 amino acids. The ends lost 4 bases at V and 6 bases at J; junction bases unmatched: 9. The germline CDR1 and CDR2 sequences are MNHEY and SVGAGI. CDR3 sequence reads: CASSWDRRPSEQYF. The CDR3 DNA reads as TGTGCCAGCAGTTGGGACAGACGTCCCTCCGAGCAGTACTTC.

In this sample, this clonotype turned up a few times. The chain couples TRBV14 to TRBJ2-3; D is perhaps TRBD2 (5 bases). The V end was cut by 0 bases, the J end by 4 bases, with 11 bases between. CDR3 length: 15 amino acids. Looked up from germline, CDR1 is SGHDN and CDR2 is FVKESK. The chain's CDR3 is CASSQDAGRPDTQYF. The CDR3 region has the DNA TGTGCCAGCAGCCAAGACGCGGGTCGGCCAGATACGCAGTATTTT.

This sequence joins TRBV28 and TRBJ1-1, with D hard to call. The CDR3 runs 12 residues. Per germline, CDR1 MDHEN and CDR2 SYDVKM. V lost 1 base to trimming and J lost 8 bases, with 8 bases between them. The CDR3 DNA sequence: TGTGCCAGCAGTTTATTAAGCCGGGAAGCTTTCTTT. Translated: CASSLLSREAFF.

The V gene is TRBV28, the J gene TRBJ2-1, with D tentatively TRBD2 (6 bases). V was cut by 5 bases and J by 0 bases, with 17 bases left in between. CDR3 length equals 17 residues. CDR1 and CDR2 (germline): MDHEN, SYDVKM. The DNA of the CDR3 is TGTGCCAGCAGTCCACCGGGACTTGCCGGCTCCTACAATGAGCAGTTCTTC. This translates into CASSPPGLAGSYNEQFF.

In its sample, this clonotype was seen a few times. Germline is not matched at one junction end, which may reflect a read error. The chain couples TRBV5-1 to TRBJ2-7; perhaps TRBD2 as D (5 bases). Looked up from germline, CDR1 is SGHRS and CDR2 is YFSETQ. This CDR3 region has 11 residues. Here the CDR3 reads CASSLERELHF. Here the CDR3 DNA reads TGCGCCAGCAGCTTGGAGAGGGAGTTGCACTTC.

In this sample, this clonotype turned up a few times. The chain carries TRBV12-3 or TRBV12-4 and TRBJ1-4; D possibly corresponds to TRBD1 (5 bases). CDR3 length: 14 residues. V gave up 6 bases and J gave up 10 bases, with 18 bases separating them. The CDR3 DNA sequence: TGTGCCAGCAGATTAACAGGTGTGGAGGGAAAACTGTTTTTT. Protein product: CASRLTGVEGKLFF.

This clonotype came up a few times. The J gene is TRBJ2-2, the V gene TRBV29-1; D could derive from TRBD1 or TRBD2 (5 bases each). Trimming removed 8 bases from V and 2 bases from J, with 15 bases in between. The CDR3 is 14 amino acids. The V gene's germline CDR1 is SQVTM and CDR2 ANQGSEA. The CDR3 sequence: CSPNRDLNTGELFF. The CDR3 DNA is TGCAGCCCAAACCGGGACCTAAACACCGGGGAGCTGTTTTTT.

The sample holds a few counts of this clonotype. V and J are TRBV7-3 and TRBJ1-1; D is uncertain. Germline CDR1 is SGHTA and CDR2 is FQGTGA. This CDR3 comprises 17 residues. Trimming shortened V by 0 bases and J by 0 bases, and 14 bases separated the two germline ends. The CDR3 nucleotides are TGTGCCAGCAGCTTAACTGGAGGCGGGAAGGTGAACACTGAAGCTTTCTTT. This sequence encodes CASSLTGGGKVNTEAFF.

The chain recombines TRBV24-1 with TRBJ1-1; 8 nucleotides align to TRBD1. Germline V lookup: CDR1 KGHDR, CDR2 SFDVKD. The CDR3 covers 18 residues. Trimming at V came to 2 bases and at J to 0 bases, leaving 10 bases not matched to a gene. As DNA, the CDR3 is TGTGCCACCAGTGATTCGCCTTCAGGGGGCAGCATGAACACTGAAGCTTTCTTT. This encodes CATSDSPSGGSMNTEAFF.

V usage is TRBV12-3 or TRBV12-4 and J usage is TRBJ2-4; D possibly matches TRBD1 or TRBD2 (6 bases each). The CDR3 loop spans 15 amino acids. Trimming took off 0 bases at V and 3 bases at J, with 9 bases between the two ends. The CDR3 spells CASSLAGGRKNIQYF. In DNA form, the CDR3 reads TGTGCCAGCAGTTTAGCGGGGGGCCGCAAAAACATTCAGTACTTC.

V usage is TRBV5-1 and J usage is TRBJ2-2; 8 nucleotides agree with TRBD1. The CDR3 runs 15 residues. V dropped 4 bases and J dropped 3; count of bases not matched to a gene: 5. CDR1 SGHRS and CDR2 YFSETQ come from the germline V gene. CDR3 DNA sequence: TGCGCCAGCAGCCCTCAGACAGGGGACACCGGGGAGCTGTTTTTT. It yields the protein CASSPQTGDTGELFF.

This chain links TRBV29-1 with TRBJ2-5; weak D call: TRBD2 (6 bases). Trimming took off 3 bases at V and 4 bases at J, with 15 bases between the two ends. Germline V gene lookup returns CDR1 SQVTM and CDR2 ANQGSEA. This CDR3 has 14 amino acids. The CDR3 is CSVEDSGLRETQYF. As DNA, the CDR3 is TGCAGCGTTGAGGATAGCGGACTCAGAGAGACCCAGTACTTC.

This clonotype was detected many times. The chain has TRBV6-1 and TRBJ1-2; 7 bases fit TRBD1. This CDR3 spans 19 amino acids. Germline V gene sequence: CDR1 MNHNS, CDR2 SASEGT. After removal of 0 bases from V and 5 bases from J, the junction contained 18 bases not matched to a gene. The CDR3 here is CASSEAQGTDTFNFYGYTF. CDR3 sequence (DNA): TGTGCCAGCAGTGAAGCACAAGGGACAGATACCTTCAACTTTTATGGCTACACCTTC.